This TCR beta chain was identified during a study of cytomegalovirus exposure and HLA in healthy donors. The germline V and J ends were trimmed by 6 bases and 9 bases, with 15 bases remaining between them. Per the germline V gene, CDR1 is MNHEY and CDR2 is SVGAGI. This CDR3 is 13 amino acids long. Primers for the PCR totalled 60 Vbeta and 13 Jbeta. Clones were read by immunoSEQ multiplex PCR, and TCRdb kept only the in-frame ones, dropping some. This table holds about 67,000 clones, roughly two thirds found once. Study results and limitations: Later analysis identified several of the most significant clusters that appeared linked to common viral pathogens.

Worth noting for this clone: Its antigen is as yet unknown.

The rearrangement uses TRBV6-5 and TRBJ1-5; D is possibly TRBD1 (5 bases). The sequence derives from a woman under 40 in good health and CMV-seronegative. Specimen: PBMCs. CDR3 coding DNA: TGTGCCAGCAGCGGGGGGAGAGAGGGGCCCCAGCATTTT. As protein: CASSGGREGPQHF.